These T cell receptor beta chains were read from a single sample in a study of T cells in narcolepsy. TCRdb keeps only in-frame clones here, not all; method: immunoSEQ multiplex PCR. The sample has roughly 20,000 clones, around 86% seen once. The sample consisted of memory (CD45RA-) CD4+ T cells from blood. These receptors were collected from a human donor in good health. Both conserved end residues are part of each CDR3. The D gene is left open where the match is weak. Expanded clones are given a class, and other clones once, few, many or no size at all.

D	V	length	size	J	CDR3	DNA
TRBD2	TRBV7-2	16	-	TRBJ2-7	CASSSPRLAGGDEQYF	TGTGCCAGCAGCTCGCCCCGACTAGCGGGAGGGGACGAGCAGTACTTC
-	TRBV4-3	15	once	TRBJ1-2	CASSQDFWGPSGYTF	TGCGCCAGCAGCCAAGATTTTTGGGGGCCAAGTGGCTACACCTTC
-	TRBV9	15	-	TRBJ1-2	CASSVDVIHRYGYTF	TGTGCCAGCAGCGTAGATGTCATTCATCGCTATGGCTACACCTTC
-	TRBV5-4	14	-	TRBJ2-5	CASSPPSMRETQYF	TGTGCCAGCAGCCCCCCCTCGATGCGGGAGACCCAGTACTTC
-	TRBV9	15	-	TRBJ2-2	CASSVTAANTGELFF	TGTGCCAGCAGCGTTACGGCTGCGAACACCGGGGAGCTGTTTTTT
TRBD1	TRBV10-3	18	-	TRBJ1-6	CAISEYQPGQGVSSPLHF	TGTGCCATCAGTGAGTACCAACCCGGACAGGGGGTAAGTTCACCCCTCCACTTT
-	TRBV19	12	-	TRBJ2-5	CASSPGDRTQYF	TGTGCCTCCTCCCCAGGGGACCGGACCCAGTACTTC
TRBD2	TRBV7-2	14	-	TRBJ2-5	CASSLGRSSGMPYF	TGTGCCAGCAGCTTAGGGAGGTCTAGCGGGATGCCCTACTTC
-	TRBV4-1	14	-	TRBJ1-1	CASSQGLGRTEAFF	TGCGCCAGCAGCCAAGGGCTGGGGCGTACTGAAGCTTTCTTT
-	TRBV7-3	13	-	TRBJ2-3	CASSLDNGDTQYF	TGTGCCAGCAGCTTAGACAATGGAGATACGCAGTATTTT
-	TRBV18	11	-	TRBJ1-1	CASSPVTEAFF	TGTGCCAGCTCACCAGTAACTGAAGCTTTCTTT
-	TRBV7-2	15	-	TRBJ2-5	CASSPSPGVGETQYF	TGTGCCAGCAGCCCAAGCCCAGGGGTTGGGGAGACCCAGTACTTC
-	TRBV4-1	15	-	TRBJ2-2	CASSQEKGIAGELFF	TGCGCCAGCAGCCAAGAAAAGGGGATCGCCGGGGAGCTGTTTTTT
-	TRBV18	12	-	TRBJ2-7	CASSDVTYEQYF	TGTGCCAGCTCGGATGTGACTTACGAGCAGTACTTC
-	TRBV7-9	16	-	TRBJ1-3	CASTLMGGRIGNTIYF	TGTGCCAGCACCCTGATGGGGGGGAGAATAGGAAACACCATATATTTT